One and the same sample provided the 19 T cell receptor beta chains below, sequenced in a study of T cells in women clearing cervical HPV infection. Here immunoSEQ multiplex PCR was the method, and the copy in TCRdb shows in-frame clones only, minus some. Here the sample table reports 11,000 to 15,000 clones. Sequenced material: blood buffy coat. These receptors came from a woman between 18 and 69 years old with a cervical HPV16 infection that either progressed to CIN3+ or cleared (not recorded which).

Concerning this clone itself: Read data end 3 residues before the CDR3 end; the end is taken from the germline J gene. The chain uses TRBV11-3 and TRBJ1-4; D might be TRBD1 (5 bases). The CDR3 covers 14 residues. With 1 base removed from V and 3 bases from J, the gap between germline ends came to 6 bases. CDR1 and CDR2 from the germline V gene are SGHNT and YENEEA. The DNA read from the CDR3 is TGTGCCAGCAGCTTAGGAGGGGCTAATGAAAAA. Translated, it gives CASSLGGANEK. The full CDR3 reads CASSLGGANEKLFF. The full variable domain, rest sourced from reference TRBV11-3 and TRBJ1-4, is EAGVVQSPRYKIIEKKQPVAFWCNPISGHNTLYWYLQNLGQGPELLIRYENEEAVDDSQLPKDRFSAERLKGVDSTLKIQPAELGDSAVYLCASSLGGANEKLFFGSGTQLSVL.

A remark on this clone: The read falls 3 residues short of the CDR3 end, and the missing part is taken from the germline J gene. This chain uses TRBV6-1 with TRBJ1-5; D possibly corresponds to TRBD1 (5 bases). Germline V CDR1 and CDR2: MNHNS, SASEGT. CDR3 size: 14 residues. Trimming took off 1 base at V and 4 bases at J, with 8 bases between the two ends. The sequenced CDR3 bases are TGTGCCAGCAGTGAAGGACGGGGGAATCAGCCC. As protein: CASSEGRGNQP. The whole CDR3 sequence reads CASSEGRGNQPQHF.

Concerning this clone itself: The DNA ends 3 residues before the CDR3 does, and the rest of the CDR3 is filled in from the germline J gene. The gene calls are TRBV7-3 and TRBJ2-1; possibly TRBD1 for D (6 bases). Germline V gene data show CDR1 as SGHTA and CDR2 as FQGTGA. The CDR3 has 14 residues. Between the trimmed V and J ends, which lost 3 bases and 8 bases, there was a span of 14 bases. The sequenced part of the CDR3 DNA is TGTGCCAGCAGCTTGCAGGGGATTGAAGATGAG. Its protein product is CASSLQGIEDE. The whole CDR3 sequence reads CASSLQGIEDEQFF.

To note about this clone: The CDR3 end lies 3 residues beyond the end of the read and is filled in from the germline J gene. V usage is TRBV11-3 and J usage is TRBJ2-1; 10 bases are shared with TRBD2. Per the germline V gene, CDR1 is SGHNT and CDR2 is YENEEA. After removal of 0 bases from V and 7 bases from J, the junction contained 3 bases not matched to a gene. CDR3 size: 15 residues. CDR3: CASSLDGTSENEQFF. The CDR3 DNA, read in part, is TGTGCCAGCAGCTTAGATGGGACTAGCGAGAATGAG.

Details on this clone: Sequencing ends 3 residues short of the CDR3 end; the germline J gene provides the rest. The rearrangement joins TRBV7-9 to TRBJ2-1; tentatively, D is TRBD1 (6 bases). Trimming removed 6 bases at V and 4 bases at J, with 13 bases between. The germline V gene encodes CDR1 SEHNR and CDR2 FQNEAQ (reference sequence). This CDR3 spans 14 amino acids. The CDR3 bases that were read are TGTGCCAGCAGGAAGGACAGCAGATACAATGAG. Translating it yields CASRKDSRYNE. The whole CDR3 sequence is CASRKDSRYNEQFF. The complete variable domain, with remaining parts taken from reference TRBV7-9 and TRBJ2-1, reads DTGVSQNPRHKITKRGQNVTFRCDPISEHNRLYWYRQTLGQGPEFLTYFQNEAQLEKSRLLSDRFSAERPKGSFSTLEIQRTEQGDSAMYLCASRKDSRYNEQFFGPGTRLTVL.

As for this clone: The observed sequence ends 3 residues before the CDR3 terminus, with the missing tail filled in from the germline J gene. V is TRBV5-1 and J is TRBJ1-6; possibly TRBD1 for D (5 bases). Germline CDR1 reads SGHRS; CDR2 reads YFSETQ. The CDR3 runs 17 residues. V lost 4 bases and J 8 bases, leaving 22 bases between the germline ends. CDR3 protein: CASSHSGRGGGDSPLHF. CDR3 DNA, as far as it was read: TGCGCCAGCAGCCACTCTGGGAGGGGCGGGGGAGATTCACCC.

CDR3 protein: CASSLRALGNSPLHF. The CDR3 bases that were read are TGTGCCAGCAGCTTGCGGGCGCTGGGGAATTCACCC. The V call is TRBV7-2, the J call TRBJ1-6; no clear D. The sequenced fragment ends 3 residues before the CDR3 boundary, so the rest is inferred from the germline J gene. V was clipped by 3 bases and J by 7 bases, with 13 bases between them. The CDR3 has 15 residues. Germline assignment: CDR1 SGHTA and CDR2 FQGNSA.

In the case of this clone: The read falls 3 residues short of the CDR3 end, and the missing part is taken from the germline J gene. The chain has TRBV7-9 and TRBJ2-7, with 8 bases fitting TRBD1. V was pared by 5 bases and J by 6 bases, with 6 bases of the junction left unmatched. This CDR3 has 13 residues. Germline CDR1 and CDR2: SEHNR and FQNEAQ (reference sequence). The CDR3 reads CASSPRGLTEQYF. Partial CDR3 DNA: TGTGCCAGCAGCCCCAGGGGGCTTACCGAG.

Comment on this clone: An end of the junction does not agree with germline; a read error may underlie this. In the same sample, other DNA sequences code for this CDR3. The CDR3 reads CASSPPGRGTDTQYF. CDR3 DNA (partial): TGTGCCAGCTCGCCACCGGGAAGGGGAACAGATACG. The genes are TRBV18 and TRBJ2-3; D may match TRBD1 or TRBD2 (5 bases each). The read ends 3 residues before the CDR3 terminus; that terminus is restored from the germline J gene. This CDR3 spans 15 amino acids. CDR1 is KGHSH, CDR2 LQKENI, per germline.

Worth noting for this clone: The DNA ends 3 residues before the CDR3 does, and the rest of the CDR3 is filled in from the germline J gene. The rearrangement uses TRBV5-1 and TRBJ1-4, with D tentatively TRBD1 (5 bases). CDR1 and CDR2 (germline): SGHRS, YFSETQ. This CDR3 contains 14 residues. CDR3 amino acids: CASGNSSGANVLFF. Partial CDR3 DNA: TGCGCCAGCGGCAATAGCTCTGGGGCCAACGTA. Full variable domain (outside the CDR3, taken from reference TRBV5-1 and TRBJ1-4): KAGVTQTPRYLIKTRGQQVTLSCSPISGHRSVSWYQQTPGQGLQFLFEYFSETQRNKGNFPGRFSGRQFSNSRSEMNVSTLELGDSALYLCASGNSSGANVLFFGSGTQLSVL.

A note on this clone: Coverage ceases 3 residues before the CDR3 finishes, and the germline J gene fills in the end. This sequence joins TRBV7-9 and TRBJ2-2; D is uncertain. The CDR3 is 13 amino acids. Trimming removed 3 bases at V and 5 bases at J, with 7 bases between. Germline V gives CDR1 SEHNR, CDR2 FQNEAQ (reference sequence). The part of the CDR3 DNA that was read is TGTGCCAGCAGCTTGACACGGACCGGGGAG. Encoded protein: CASSLTRTGE. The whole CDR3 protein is CASSLTRTGELFF.

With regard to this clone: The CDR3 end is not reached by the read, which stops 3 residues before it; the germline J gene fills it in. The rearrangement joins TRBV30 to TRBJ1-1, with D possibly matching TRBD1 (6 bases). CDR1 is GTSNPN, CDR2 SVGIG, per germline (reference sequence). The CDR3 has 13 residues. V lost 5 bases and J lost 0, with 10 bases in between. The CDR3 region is CAWERQVNTEAFF. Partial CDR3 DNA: TGTGCCTGGGAACGACAGGTGAACACTGAA.

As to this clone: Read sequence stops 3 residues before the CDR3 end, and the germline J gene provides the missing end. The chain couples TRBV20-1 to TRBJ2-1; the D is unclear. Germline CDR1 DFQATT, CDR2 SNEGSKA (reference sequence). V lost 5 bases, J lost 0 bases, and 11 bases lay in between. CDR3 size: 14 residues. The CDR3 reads CSARAVPSYNEQFF. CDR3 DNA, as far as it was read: TGCAGTGCTCGCGCGGTGCCCTCCTACAATGAG.

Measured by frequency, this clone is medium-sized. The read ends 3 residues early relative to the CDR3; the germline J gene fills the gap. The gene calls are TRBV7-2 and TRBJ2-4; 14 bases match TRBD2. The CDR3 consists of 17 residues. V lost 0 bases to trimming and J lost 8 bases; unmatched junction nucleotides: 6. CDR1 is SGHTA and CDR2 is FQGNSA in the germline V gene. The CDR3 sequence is CASSLAPRLAGGDIQYF. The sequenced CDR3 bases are TGTGCCAGCAGCTTAGCGCCGAGACTAGCGGGGGGGGACATT. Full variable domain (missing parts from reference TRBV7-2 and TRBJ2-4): GAGVSQSPSNKVTEKGKDVELRCDPISGHTALYWYRQSLGQGLEFLIYFQGNSAPDKSGLPSDRFSAERTGGSVSTLTIQRTQQEDSAVYLCASSLAPRLAGGDIQYFGAGTRLSVL.

The part of the CDR3 DNA that was read is TGTGCCAGCAGCTTAGGGCAGTGGGCACACACTGAA. This translates into CASSLGQWAHTE. The entire CDR3 protein reads CASSLGQWAHTEAFF. The V call is TRBV7-9, the J call TRBJ1-1, with D unresolved. Coverage ceases 3 residues before the CDR3 finishes, and the germline J gene fills in the end. CDR1 is SEHNR and CDR2 is FQNEAQ in the germline V gene (reference sequence). The CDR3 totals 15 residues. Trimming took off 1 base at V and 3 bases at J, with 12 bases between the two ends.

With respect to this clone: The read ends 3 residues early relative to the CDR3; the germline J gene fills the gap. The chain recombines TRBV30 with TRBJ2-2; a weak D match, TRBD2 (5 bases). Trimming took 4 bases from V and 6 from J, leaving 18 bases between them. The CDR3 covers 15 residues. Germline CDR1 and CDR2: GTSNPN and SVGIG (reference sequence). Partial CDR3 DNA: TGTGCCTGGAAAATAGCACCCCTGGAGGCCGGGGAG. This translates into CAWKIAPLEAGE. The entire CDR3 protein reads CAWKIAPLEAGELFF.

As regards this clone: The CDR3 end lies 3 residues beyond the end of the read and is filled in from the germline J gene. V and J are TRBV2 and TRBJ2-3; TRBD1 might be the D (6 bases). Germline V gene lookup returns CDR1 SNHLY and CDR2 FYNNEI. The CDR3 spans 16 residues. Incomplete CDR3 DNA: TGTGCCAGCAGTGTCCAGTTAGGGACAACTGAAGAGACG. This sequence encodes CASSVQLGTTEET. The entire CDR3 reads CASSVQLGTTEETQYF.

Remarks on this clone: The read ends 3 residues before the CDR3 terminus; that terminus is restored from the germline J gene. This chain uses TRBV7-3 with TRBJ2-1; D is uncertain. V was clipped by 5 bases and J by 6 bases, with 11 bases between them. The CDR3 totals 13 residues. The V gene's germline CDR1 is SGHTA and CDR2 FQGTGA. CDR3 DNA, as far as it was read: TGTGCCAGCAGCGCGGCTGGTGTCAATGAG. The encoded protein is CASSAAGVNE. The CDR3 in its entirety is CASSAAGVNEQFF. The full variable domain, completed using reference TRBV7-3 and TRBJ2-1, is GAGVSQTPSNKVTEKGKYVELRCDPISGHTALYWYRQSLGQGPEFLIYFQGTGAADDSGLPNDRFFAVRPEGSVSTLKIQRTERGDSAVYLCASSAAGVNEQFFGPGTRLTVL.

CDR3 bases read: TGTGCCAGCAGTGTGAGCGGCGCAGATACC. Its protein is CASSVSGADT. The complete CDR3 reads CASSVSGADTYTF. The V gene is TRBV6-1, the J gene TRBJ1-2; D call uncertain. Read coverage stops 3 residues before the CDR3 terminus; the germline J gene supplies the remainder. Germline V lookup: CDR1 MNHNS, CDR2 SASEGT. The CDR3 runs 13 residues.